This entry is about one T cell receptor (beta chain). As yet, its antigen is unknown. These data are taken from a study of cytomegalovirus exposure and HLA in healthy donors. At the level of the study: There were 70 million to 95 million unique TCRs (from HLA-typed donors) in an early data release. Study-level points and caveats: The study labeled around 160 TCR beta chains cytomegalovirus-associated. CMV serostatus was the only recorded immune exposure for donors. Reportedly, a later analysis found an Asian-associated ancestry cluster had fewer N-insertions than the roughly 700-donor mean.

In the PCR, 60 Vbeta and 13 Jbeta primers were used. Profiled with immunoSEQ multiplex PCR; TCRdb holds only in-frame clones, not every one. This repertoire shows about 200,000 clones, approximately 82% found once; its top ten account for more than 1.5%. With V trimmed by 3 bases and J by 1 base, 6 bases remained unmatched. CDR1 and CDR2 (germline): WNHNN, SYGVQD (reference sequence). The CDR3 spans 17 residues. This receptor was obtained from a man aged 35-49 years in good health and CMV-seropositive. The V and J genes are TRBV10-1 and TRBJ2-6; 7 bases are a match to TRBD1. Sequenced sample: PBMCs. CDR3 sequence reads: CASSDRDSPSGANVLTF. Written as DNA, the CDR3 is TGCGCCAGCAGTGACCGGGACAGCCCTTCTGGGGCCAACGTCCTGACTTTC.